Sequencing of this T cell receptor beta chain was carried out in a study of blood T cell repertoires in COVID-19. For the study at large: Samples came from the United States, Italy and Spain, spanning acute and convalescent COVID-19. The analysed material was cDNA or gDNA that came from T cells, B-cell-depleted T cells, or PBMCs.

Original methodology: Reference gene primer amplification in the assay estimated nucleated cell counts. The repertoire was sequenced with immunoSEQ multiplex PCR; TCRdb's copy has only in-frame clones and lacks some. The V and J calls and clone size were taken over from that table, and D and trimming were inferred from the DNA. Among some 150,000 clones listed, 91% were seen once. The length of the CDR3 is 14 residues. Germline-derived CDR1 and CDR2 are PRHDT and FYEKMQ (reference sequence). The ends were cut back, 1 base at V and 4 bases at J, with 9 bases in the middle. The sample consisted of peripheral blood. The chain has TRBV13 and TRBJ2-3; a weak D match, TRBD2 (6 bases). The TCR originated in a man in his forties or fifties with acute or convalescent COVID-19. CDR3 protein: CASSLAGGADTQYF. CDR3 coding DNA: TGTGCCAGCAGCTTAGCCGGGGGTGCAGATACGCAGTATTTT.